This is a list of T cell receptor beta chains from one sample in a study of blood T cell repertoires in COVID-19. The repertoire was sequenced with immunoSEQ multiplex PCR; TCRdb's copy has only in-frame clones and lacks some. The data hold about 250,000 clones, with approximately 88% observed a single time. The sequencing input was peripheral blood. Receptors originate from a young woman with COVID-19, enrolled during active disease. Both conserved end residues are part of each CDR3. The order of the fields is J gene, clone size, V gene, D gene, CDR3 DNA, CDR3 protein. The D gene is left open where the match is weak. Clone size appears in some rows only: once, few, many, or a class for an expanded clone.

j_call: TRBJ1-3; clone_size: NA; v_call: TRBV19; d_call: NA; cdr3_nt: TGTGCCAGTACCTCGGGCAGGGAAGCTGGAAACACCATATATTTT; cdr3_aa: CASTSGREAGNTIYF
j_call: TRBJ1-1; clone_size: NA; v_call: TRBV28; d_call: NA; cdr3_nt: TGTGCCAGCAGCTCCCGCACTGAAGCTTTCTTT; cdr3_aa: CASSSRTEAFF
j_call: TRBJ1-2; clone_size: NA; v_call: TRBV19; d_call: TRBD1; cdr3_nt: TGTGCCAGTAGACCCGGACAGGGGGCGGACTATGGCTACACCTTC; cdr3_aa: CASRPGQGADYGYTF
j_call: TRBJ1-2; clone_size: NA; v_call: TRBV4-3; d_call: TRBD1; cdr3_nt: TGCGCCAGCAGCCAAGATAAGGGACAGGGGAACTATGGCTACACCTTC; cdr3_aa: CASSQDKGQGNYGYTF
j_call: TRBJ2-2; clone_size: NA; v_call: TRBV7-6; d_call: TRBD2; cdr3_nt: TGTGCCAGCAGCTCGGCGGGGGGGAACACCGGGGAGCTGTTTTTT; cdr3_aa: CASSSAGGNTGELFF
j_call: TRBJ2-1; clone_size: few; v_call: TRBV6-2/TRBV6-3; d_call: TRBD1; cdr3_nt: TGTGCCAGCAGCCGCACTGGACAGGCGAGGGGCAATGAGCAGTTCTTC; cdr3_aa: CASSRTGQARGNEQFF
j_call: TRBJ1-4; clone_size: NA; v_call: TRBV5-1; d_call: TRBD1; cdr3_nt: TGCGCCAGCAGCCAGGACAGGGTTACAGAAAAACTGTTTTTT; cdr3_aa: CASSQDRVTEKLFF
j_call: TRBJ2-3; clone_size: few; v_call: TRBV18; d_call: NA; cdr3_nt: TGTGCCAGCTCATCAAGGACTCACACAGATACGCAGTATTTT; cdr3_aa: CASSSRTHTDTQYF
j_call: TRBJ1-3; clone_size: NA; v_call: TRBV11-3; d_call: NA; cdr3_nt: TGTGCCAGCAGCCCGGACTGGGGAAACACCATATATTTT; cdr3_aa: CASSPDWGNTIYF
j_call: TRBJ1-2; clone_size: NA; v_call: TRBV6-5; d_call: TRBD1; cdr3_nt: TGTGCCAGCAGTTACGACAGGGGTATTGGCTACACCTTC; cdr3_aa: CASSYDRGIGYTF
j_call: TRBJ2-3; clone_size: NA; v_call: TRBV27; d_call: TRBD2; cdr3_nt: TGTGCCAGCAGTTTAGTCAGTGTGCGGGGACTAGCGGGAAGCGCAGATACGCAGTATTTT; cdr3_aa: CASSLVSVRGLAGSADTQYF
j_call: TRBJ2-1; clone_size: few; v_call: TRBV5-5; d_call: TRBD1; cdr3_nt: TGTGCCAGCAGCTCGCCGGGACAGGGGTTTGGGAAGCAGTTCTTC; cdr3_aa: CASSSPGQGFGKQFF
j_call: TRBJ2-6; clone_size: NA; v_call: TRBV7-6; d_call: NA; cdr3_nt: TGTGCCAGCAGCTCCCTAGTCCCCACTGGGGCCAACGTCCTGACTTTC; cdr3_aa: CASSSLVPTGANVLTF
j_call: TRBJ2-7; clone_size: NA; v_call: TRBV4-2; d_call: NA; cdr3_nt: TGTGCCAGCAGCCAACGACCTATCCGTTCCCAGGGGGGACGGGAGCAGTACTTC; cdr3_aa: CASSQRPIRSQGGREQYF
j_call: TRBJ1-6; clone_size: NA; v_call: TRBV6-5; d_call: NA; cdr3_nt: TGTGCCAGCAGTTACTCGGGGGGTTTGGGTTCACCCCTCCACTTT; cdr3_aa: CASSYSGGLGSPLHF
j_call: TRBJ2-3; clone_size: NA; v_call: TRBV5-1; d_call: TRBD2; cdr3_nt: TGCGCCAGCAGCTTGGAGCCTGGACTAGCGGATACGCAGTATTTT; cdr3_aa: CASSLEPGLADTQYF
j_call: TRBJ1-2; clone_size: NA; v_call: TRBV11-3; d_call: TRBD1; cdr3_nt: TGTGCCAGCAGCTTAGGGGCGAGCAGGGGGCAGAGCTATGGCTACACCTTC; cdr3_aa: CASSLGASRGQSYGYTF
j_call: TRBJ1-4; clone_size: NA; v_call: TRBV10-3; d_call: NA; cdr3_nt: TGTGCCATCAGTGAAGGGGGGGGACCTAATGAAAAACTGTTTTTT; cdr3_aa: CAISEGGGPNEKLFF
j_call: TRBJ2-6; clone_size: NA; v_call: TRBV6-6; d_call: NA; cdr3_nt: TGTGCCAGCAGCCAACACCTCTCTGGGGCCAACGTCCTGACTTTC; cdr3_aa: CASSQHLSGANVLTF
j_call: TRBJ1-1; clone_size: NA; v_call: TRBV6-1; d_call: NA; cdr3_nt: TGTGCCAGCAGTGAACGAGGCTACGTTGAAGCTTTCTTT; cdr3_aa: CASSERGYVEAFF
j_call: TRBJ2-7; clone_size: NA; v_call: TRBV5-4; d_call: TRBD1; cdr3_nt: TGTGCCAGCAGCTTGGGGACAGGGAAGTCCTACGAGCAGTACTTC; cdr3_aa: CASSLGTGKSYEQYF
j_call: TRBJ2-5; clone_size: once; v_call: TRBV5-4; d_call: TRBD2; cdr3_nt: TGTGCCAGCAGCTGGGGACTAGCGGGGGACCAAGAGACCCAGTACTTC; cdr3_aa: CASSWGLAGDQETQYF
j_call: TRBJ1-5; clone_size: NA; v_call: TRBV19; d_call: NA; cdr3_nt: TGTGCCACCCACGTTTGGGGGGGGCTAGATCAGCCCCAGCATTTT; cdr3_aa: CATHVWGGLDQPQHF
j_call: TRBJ1-2; clone_size: NA; v_call: TRBV4-3; d_call: NA; cdr3_nt: TGCGCCAGCAGCCCTATTTACAGGTCCAACTATGGCTACACCTTC; cdr3_aa: CASSPIYRSNYGYTF
j_call: TRBJ2-1; clone_size: once; v_call: TRBV3-1/TRBV3-2; d_call: TRBD2; cdr3_nt: TGTGCCAGCAGCCAAGAGTCAGGACTAGCGGGGGGGCCGTGGTACAATGAGCAGTTCTTC; cdr3_aa: CASSQESGLAGGPWYNEQFF
j_call: TRBJ1-5; clone_size: NA; v_call: TRBV7-8; d_call: NA; cdr3_nt: TGTGCCAGCAGCTTAGGATTTGGCCCCACCGCTCAGCCCCAGCATTTT; cdr3_aa: CASSLGFGPTAQPQHF
j_call: TRBJ2-1; clone_size: NA; v_call: TRBV4-3; d_call: NA; cdr3_nt: TGCGCCAGCAGCCAAGACCCCCCCCAAGCTGGTTCCTACAATGAGCAGTTCTTC; cdr3_aa: CASSQDPPQAGSYNEQFF
j_call: TRBJ2-1; clone_size: few; v_call: TRBV10-3; d_call: TRBD2; cdr3_nt: TGTGCCATCAGTGAGCTGGCTAGCGGGAGTGTTATCAATGAGCAGTTCTTC; cdr3_aa: CAISELASGSVINEQFF
j_call: TRBJ1-1; clone_size: NA; v_call: TRBV19; d_call: NA; cdr3_nt: TGTGCCAGTAGTATAGATAGAGGAACTGAAGCTTTCTTT; cdr3_aa: CASSIDRGTEAFF
j_call: TRBJ1-1; clone_size: few; v_call: TRBV29-1; d_call: NA; cdr3_nt: TGCAGCGTCCTACCAGGGACACTGAACACTGAAGCTTTCTTT; cdr3_aa: CSVLPGTLNTEAFF
j_call: TRBJ1-4; clone_size: NA; v_call: TRBV28; d_call: NA; cdr3_nt: TGTGCCAGCAGTTTCCTGGAGGGGAGGGGTCGAAAACTGTTTTTT; cdr3_aa: CASSFLEGRGRKLFF
j_call: TRBJ1-1; clone_size: many; v_call: TRBV11-2; d_call: NA; cdr3_nt: TGTGCCAGCACCCCGAGGAGCAGGGGAGGGAGAAATTGGAGCACTGAAGCTTTCTTT; cdr3_aa: CASTPRSRGGRNWSTEAFF
j_call: TRBJ2-3; clone_size: NA; v_call: TRBV11-2; d_call: TRBD2; cdr3_nt: TGTGCCAGCAGCTTTCTTCGGGAGGGGCAAGGAGATACGCAGTATTTT; cdr3_aa: CASSFLREGQGDTQYF
j_call: TRBJ2-7; clone_size: NA; v_call: TRBV6-4; d_call: NA; cdr3_nt: TGTGCCTCCGGGTCACACTACGAGCAGTACTTC; cdr3_aa: CASGSHYEQYF
j_call: TRBJ1-5; clone_size: NA; v_call: TRBV24-1; d_call: TRBD1; cdr3_nt: TGTGCCACCAGTGGGGCGGGACAGGGTAATCAGCCCCAGCATTTT; cdr3_aa: CATSGAGQGNQPQHF
j_call: TRBJ2-7; clone_size: few; v_call: TRBV5-4; d_call: NA; cdr3_nt: TGTGCCAGCAGGCCTCCTGGGGGCGCGCCCTACGAGCAGTACTTC; cdr3_aa: CASRPPGGAPYEQYF
j_call: TRBJ1-2; clone_size: NA; v_call: TRBV9; d_call: NA; cdr3_nt: TGTGCCAGCAGCCTCTACGATCAGGACTATGGCTACACCTTC; cdr3_aa: CASSLYDQDYGYTF
j_call: TRBJ2-3; clone_size: NA; v_call: TRBV27; d_call: TRBD2; cdr3_nt: TGTGCCAGTAGCCTAGGGCTAGCGGGGGCAGATACGCAGTATTTT; cdr3_aa: CASSLGLAGADTQYF
j_call: TRBJ1-3; clone_size: NA; v_call: TRBV4-3; d_call: NA; cdr3_nt: TGCGCCAGCAGCCAAGGGGAGGCCCCTGGAAACACCATATATTTT; cdr3_aa: CASSQGEAPGNTIYF
j_call: TRBJ2-7; clone_size: NA; v_call: TRBV4-3; d_call: NA; cdr3_nt: TGCGCCAGCAGCCAAGAACAGGGCCGCGAGCAGTACTTC; cdr3_aa: CASSQEQGREQYF
j_call: TRBJ2-1; clone_size: NA; v_call: TRBV5-5; d_call: NA; cdr3_nt: TGTGCCAGCAGCCCCGGGGAGCAGAAGAACAATGAGCAGTTCTTC; cdr3_aa: CASSPGEQKNNEQFF
j_call: TRBJ2-1; clone_size: NA; v_call: TRBV7-7; d_call: NA; cdr3_nt: TGTGCTAGCAGCCAACGAGGCGCGTACAATGAGCAGTTCTTC; cdr3_aa: CASSQRGAYNEQFF
j_call: TRBJ2-7; clone_size: NA; v_call: TRBV7-9; d_call: NA; cdr3_nt: TGTGCCAGCAGCTTCCAGGGATCCTACGAGCAGTACTTC; cdr3_aa: CASSFQGSYEQYF
j_call: TRBJ2-3; clone_size: NA; v_call: TRBV27; d_call: NA; cdr3_nt: TGTGCCAGCTTCCCGCGGGCGCGGGATCCAGGGACAGATACGCAGTATTTT; cdr3_aa: CASFPRARDPGTDTQYF
j_call: TRBJ2-1; clone_size: NA; v_call: TRBV9; d_call: TRBD2; cdr3_nt: TGTGCCAGCAGCGTAGTTGCGGGAGGTCGGAGTGAGCAGTTCTTC; cdr3_aa: CASSVVAGGRSEQFF